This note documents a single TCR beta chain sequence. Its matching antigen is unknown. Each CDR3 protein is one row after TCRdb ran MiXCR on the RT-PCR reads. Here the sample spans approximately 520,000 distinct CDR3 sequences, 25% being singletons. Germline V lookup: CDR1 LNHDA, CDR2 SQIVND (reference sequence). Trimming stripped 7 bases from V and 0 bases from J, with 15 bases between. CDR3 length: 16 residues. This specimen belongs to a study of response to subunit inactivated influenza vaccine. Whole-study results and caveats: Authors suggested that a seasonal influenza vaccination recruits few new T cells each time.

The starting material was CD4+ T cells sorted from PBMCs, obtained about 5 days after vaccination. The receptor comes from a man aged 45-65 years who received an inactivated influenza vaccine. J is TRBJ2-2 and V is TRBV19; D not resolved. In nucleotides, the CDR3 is TGTGCCAGTACCTATTCGCCGGCTGCGAACACCGGGGAGCTGTTTTTT. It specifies CASTYSPAANTGELFF.